This TCR beta chain was obtained from a study of T cell changes during pregnancy in multiple sclerosis. CDR3 length equals 14 residues. Trimming stripped 6 bases from V and 4 bases from J, with 13 bases between. Germline assignment: CDR1 SGHTA and CDR2 FQGNSA. Here immunoSEQ multiplex PCR was the method, and the copy in TCRdb shows in-frame clones only, minus some. Counted here are fewer than 140,000 clones, roughly nine tenths occurring once; the ten biggest clones make up around 1.6%. The material was peripheral blood, obtained before pregnancy. This sequence was found in a female donor with multiple sclerosis, enrolled in a pregnancy study. The V call is TRBV7-2, the J call TRBJ2-1; weak D call: TRBD1 (6 bases). Here the CDR3 DNA reads TGTGCCAGCAGGACCGGACAGATATACAATGAGCAGTTCTTC. Protein sequence: CASRTGQIYNEQFF.